The entry below gives a single T cell receptor (beta chain) sequence along with its context. This specimen belongs to a study of blood T cell repertoires in COVID-19. In the original analysis: Researchers report that nucleated cell counts were estimated from reference gene primer amplification. Sequencing was performed with immunoSEQ multiplex PCR; in TCRdb, only in-frame clones are kept and a portion is missing. V, J and clone size derive from that table, while D and trimming were established from the DNA sequence. The data hold some 400,000 clones, with approximately 89% observed a single time. Per the germline V gene, CDR1 is SGHDT and CDR2 is YYEEEE. There are 16 residues in the CDR3. Trimming removed 0 bases from V and 3 bases from J, with 15 bases in between.

This chain joins TRBV5-6 and TRBJ1-2; no reliable D call. Specimen: peripheral blood. This TCR was sampled from an older woman with COVID-19, enrolled during active disease. The chain's CDR3 is CASSLASAAPYYGYTF. CDR3 in DNA: TGTGCCAGCAGCTTGGCGTCGGCGGCACCCTACTATGGCTACACCTTC.